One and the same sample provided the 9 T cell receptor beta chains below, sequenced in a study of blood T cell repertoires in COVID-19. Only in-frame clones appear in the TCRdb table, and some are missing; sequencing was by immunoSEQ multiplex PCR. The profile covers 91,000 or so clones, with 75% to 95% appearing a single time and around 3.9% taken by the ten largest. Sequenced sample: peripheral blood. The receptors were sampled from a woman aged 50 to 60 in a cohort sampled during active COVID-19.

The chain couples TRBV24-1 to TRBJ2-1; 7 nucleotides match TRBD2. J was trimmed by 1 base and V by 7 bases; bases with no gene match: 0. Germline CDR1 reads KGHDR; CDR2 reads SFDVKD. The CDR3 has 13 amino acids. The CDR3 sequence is CATRAGSYNEQFF. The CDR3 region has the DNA TGTGCCACCAGAGCGGGATCCTACAATGAGCAGTTCTTC.

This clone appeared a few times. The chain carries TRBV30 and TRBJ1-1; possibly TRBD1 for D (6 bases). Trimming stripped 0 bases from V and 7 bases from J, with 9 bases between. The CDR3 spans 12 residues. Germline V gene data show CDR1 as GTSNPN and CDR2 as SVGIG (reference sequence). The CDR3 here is CAWSVRTDEAFF. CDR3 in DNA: TGTGCCTGGAGTGTAAGGACAGATGAAGCTTTCTTT.

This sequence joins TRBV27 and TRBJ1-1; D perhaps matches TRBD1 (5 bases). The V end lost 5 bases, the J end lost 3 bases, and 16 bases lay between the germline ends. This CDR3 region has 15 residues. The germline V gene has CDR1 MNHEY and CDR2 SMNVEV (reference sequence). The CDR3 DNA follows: TGTGCCAGCAGTCCGGTTAGGGGCAGAGACACTGAAGCTTTCTTT. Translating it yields CASSPVRGRDTEAFF.

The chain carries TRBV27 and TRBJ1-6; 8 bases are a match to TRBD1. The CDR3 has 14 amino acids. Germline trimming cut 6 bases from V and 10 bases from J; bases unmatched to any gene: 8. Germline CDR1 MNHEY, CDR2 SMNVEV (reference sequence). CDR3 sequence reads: CASSLDRVNSPLHF. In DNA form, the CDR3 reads TGTGCCAGCAGCCTGGACAGGGTGAACTCACCCCTCCACTTT.

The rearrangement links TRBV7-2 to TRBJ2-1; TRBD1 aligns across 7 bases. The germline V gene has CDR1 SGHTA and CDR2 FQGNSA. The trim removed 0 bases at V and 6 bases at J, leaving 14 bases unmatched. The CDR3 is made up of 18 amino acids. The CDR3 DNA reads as TGTGCCAGCAGCTTAGCTTTTCGGGGCAGGGGGTTAGTCAATGAGCAGTTCTTC. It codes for CASSLAFRGRGLVNEQFF.

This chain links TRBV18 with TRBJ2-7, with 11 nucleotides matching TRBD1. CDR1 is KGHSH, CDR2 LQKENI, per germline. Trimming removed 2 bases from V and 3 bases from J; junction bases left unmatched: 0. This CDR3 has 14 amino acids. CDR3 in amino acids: CASSPGTGGYEQYF. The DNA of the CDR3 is TGTGCCAGCTCACCAGGGACAGGGGGCTACGAGCAGTACTTC.

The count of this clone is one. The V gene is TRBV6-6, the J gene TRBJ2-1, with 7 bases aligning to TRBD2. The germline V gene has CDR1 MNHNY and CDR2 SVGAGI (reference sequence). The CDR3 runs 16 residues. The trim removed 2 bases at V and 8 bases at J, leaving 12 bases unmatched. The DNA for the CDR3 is TGTGCCAGCAGTTACCTTCGCGGGGGTATACAATATGAGCAGTTCTTC. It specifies CASSYLRGGIQYEQFF.

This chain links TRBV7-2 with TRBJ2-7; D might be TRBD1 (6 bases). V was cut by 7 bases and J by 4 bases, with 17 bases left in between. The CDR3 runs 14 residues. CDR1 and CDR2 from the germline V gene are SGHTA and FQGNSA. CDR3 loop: CASNPQGAQYEQYF. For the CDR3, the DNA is TGTGCCAGCAACCCACAGGGAGCTCAGTACGAGCAGTACTTC.

DNA of the CDR3: TGTGCCAGCAGCCCCCCTAGCACAGATACGCAGTATTTT. Its protein product is CASSPPSTDTQYF. This sequence joins TRBV28 and TRBJ2-3; unclear D gene. Germline-derived CDR1 and CDR2 are MDHEN and SYDVKM. The V and J ends lost 6 bases and 0 bases respectively, with 7 bases between them. The CDR3 is 13 amino acids.